Sequencing of this TCR beta chain was carried out in a study of blood T cell repertoires in COVID-19. The ends lost 3 bases at V and 2 bases at J; junction bases unmatched: 7. The CDR3 sequence is 15 residues long. CDR1 is DFQATT, CDR2 SNEGSKA, per germline (reference sequence). The recovered donors of Cohort 3 showed two negative PCRs, clearance, or symptom resolution. The assay was immunoSEQ multiplex PCR, and TCRdb's table has in-frame clones only and misses some. This table holds approximately 300,000 clones, approximately 92% found once. The chain uses TRBV20-1 and TRBJ2-5, with TRBD2 matching 9 bases. The origin of this receptor is a woman under 40 who had recovered from COVID-19. Sequences were obtained from PBMCs or T cells enriched from blood (not recorded which). The DNA of the CDR3 is TGCAGTGCTAGTCAAAATAGCGGGAGTCAAGAGACCCAGTACTTC. This gives the protein CSASQNSGSQETQYF.